Presented here are 30 T cell receptor beta chains from one specimen sequenced in a study of blood T cell repertoires in COVID-19. TCRdb keeps only in-frame clones here, not all; method: immunoSEQ multiplex PCR. The sample holds over 200,000 clones; 86% are singletons and the top ten take approximately 4.8%. The sequenced material came from PBMCs or T cells enriched from blood (not recorded which). Source of these receptors: a woman aged 25 to 45 who had been exposed to COVID-19.

J is TRBJ1-2 and V is TRBV29-1; D unclear. Trimming removed 0 bases at V and 4 bases at J, with 12 bases between. This CDR3 has 14 residues. CDR1 is SQVTM, CDR2 ANQGSEA, per germline. CDR3 sequence reads: CSVEDWASGYGYTF. CDR3 DNA sequence: TGCAGCGTTGAAGATTGGGCAAGCGGCTATGGCTACACCTTC.

This clone was recorded a few times. This chain joins TRBV6-2 or TRBV6-3 and TRBJ2-3; D ambiguous. The CDR3 runs to 12 residues. CDR1 is MNHEY, CDR2 SVGEGT, per germline. Trimming pared 4 bases from V and 6 bases from J, leaving 8 bases between. CDR3 protein: CASSSTVDTQYF. CDR3 in DNA: TGTGCCAGCAGTTCCACAGTGGATACGCAGTATTTT.

The chain combines TRBV5-1 with TRBJ1-2; 9 nucleotides align to TRBD1. The V and J ends lost 0 bases and 3 bases, in that order; junction bases with no gene match: 3. Germline CDR1 reads SGHRS; CDR2 reads YFSETQ. The CDR3 runs to 15 residues. Here the CDR3 DNA reads TGCGCCAGCAGCTTGGAGGGACAGGGCGACTATGGCTACACCTTC. Translated, it gives CASSLEGQGDYGYTF.

In this sample, this clone turned up once. The V gene is TRBV5-8, the J gene TRBJ2-1, with TRBD1 as a possible D gene (6 bases). This CDR3 has 14 amino acids. CDR1 is SGHTS and CDR2 is YDEGEE in the germline V gene. V was trimmed by 9 bases and J by 4 bases, leaving 17 bases between them. The CDR3 DNA reads as TGTGCCATCACCAAGGACAGTCCATACAATGAGCAGTTCTTC. It is translated as CAITKDSPYNEQFF.

The genes are TRBV7-6 and TRBJ2-3; D is perhaps TRBD2 (6 bases). From germline, CDR1 is SGHVS and CDR2 FNYEAQ. V was pared by 5 bases and J by 3 bases, with 9 bases between. This CDR3 has 13 residues. The CDR3 loop is CASSTRETDTQYF. The CDR3 DNA is TGTGCCAGCAGCACACGGGAGACAGATACGCAGTATTTT. Based on the CDR3 plus reference TRBV7-6 and TRBJ2-3, the full variable domain is GAGVSQSPRYKVTKRGQDVALRCDPISGHVSLYWYRQALGQGPEFLTYFNYEAQQDKSGLPNDRFSAERPEGSISTLTIQRTEQRDSAMYRCASSTRETDTQYFGPGTRLTVL.

The J gene is TRBJ1-2, the V gene TRBV28, with TRBD1 matching 12 bases. This CDR3 region has 17 residues. V lost 7 bases to trimming and J lost 7 bases; unmatched junction nucleotides: 16. CDR1 MDHEN and CDR2 SYDVKM come from the germline V gene. CDR3 sequence reads: CASNTPGQGAPKGGYTF. CDR3 bases: TGTGCCAGCAACACTCCGGGACAGGGGGCCCCAAAGGGTGGCTACACCTTC.

J is TRBJ2-3 and V is TRBV9; 10 bases are shared with TRBD2. The CDR3 covers 16 residues. Germline V lookup: CDR1 SGDLS, CDR2 YYNGEE. With 5 bases clipped from V and 2 bases from J, the junction kept 8 bases outside the gene matches. The DNA for the CDR3 is TGTGCCAGCAGTGCCCTAGCGGGGGCTTTCACAGATACGCAGTATTTT. Encoded protein: CASSALAGAFTDTQYF.

J is TRBJ2-2 and V is TRBV24-1; D perhaps matches TRBD1 (7 bases). Germline V gene sequence: CDR1 KGHDR, CDR2 SFDVKD. This CDR3 has 13 residues. The V end lost 6 bases, the J end lost 7 bases, and 11 bases lay between the germline ends. CDR3 nucleotides: TGTGCCACCAGTCGTCAGGGGGGCGGGGAGCTGTTTTTT. Translating gives CATSRQGGGELFF.

The chain carries TRBV9 and TRBJ2-2; 9 bases align to TRBD1. Losses at the gene ends were 4 bases for V and 6 bases for J; bases not matched to a gene: 19. CDR3 length: 19 residues. CDR1 SGDLS and CDR2 YYNGEE come from the germline V gene. The CDR3 region has the DNA TGTGCCAGCAGCCCACACATCGGCACGGGACAGGGTTTACCCGGGGAGCTGTTTTTT. It translates to CASSPHIGTGQGLPGELFF.

The chain has TRBV10-3 and TRBJ2-1, with 15 bases lining up with TRBD2. From germline, CDR1 is ENHRY and CDR2 SYGVKD. V was clipped by 2 bases and J by 8 bases; unmatched bases: 4. The CDR3 length is 16 residues. CDR3 in amino acids: CAISEGTSGGSDEQFF. In nucleotides, the CDR3 is TGTGCCATCAGTGAGGGGACTAGCGGGGGGTCGGATGAGCAGTTCTTC.

V gene TRBV5-6 combines with J gene TRBJ2-3; 8 bases match TRBD1. The J segment lost 2 bases and the V segment lost 0 bases, leaving 2 bases of the junction unmatched. The germline V gene encodes CDR1 SGHDT and CDR2 YYEEEE. CDR3 length equals 15 residues. The CDR3 DNA follows: TGTGCCAGCAGCTTGGGACAGGGGCCCACAGATACGCAGTATTTT. Translation gives CASSLGQGPTDTQYF.

The genes are TRBV5-1 and TRBJ1-2; no definite D call. Trimming pared 0 bases from V and 0 bases from J, leaving 9 bases between. Germline-derived CDR1 and CDR2 are SGHRS and YFSETQ. The CDR3 covers 15 residues. DNA for the CDR3: TGCGCCAGCAGCTTGGGGGCCAGCACTAACTATGGCTACACCTTC. Amino acids: CASSLGASTNYGYTF.

The rearrangement uses TRBV12-3 or TRBV12-4 and TRBJ2-4, with D unclear. The CDR3 is 12 residues long. Deletions cut 2 bases from V and 3 bases from J, with 2 bases between. CDR3 DNA sequence: TGTGCCAGCAGTTTACACAAAAACATTCAGTACTTC. It translates to CASSLHKNIQYF.

The chain couples TRBV11-2 to TRBJ2-2, with TRBD2 identical over 8 bases. Trimming took 5 bases from V and 1 from J; bases not matched to a gene: 15. Germline V gives CDR1 SGHAT, CDR2 FQNNGV. CDR3 length: 19 residues. This CDR3 reads CASSLALGSGGLNTGELFF. DNA of the CDR3: TGTGCCAGCAGCCTGGCCCTGGGGAGCGGGGGCCTGAACACCGGGGAGCTGTTTTTT.

V usage is TRBV2 and J usage is TRBJ2-3; 10 nucleotides align to TRBD1. Trimming removed 6 bases from V and 1 base from J; junction bases left unmatched: 1. CDR1 and CDR2 (germline): SNHLY, FYNNEI. The CDR3 runs 14 residues. The CDR3 sequence is CASSGQGGTDTQYF. CDR3 nucleotides: TGTGCCAGCAGCGGACAGGGGGGCACAGATACGCAGTATTTT.

The chain employs TRBV18 and TRBJ1-2, with D hard to call. This CDR3 comprises 15 residues. V lost 2 bases and J 8 bases, leaving 18 bases between the germline ends. CDR1 is KGHSH, CDR2 LQKENI, per germline. For the CDR3, the DNA is TGTGCCAGCTCACCAAGCGGGGTGGAGGGTCGAGGCTACACCTTC. This gives the protein CASSPSGVEGRGYTF.

The chain is built from TRBV5-1 and TRBJ1-6, with a weak D call TRBD1 (6 bases). In germline, CDR1 is SGHRS, CDR2 YFSETQ. V dropped 3 bases and J dropped 10 bases, with 23 bases sitting between them. The CDR3 consists of 17 residues. The CDR3 DNA follows: TGCGCCAGCAGCTCCGGACAGAATTTGGTGGGGACGTCACCCCTCCACTTT. It codes for CASSSGQNLVGTSPLHF. The full variable domain, rest sourced from reference TRBV5-1 and TRBJ1-6, is KAGVTQTPRYLIKTRGQQVTLSCSPISGHRSVSWYQQTPGQGLQFLFEYFSETQRNKGNFPGRFSGRQFSNSRSEMNVSTLELGDSALYLCASSSGQNLVGTSPLHFGNGTRLTVT.

This clone has just one count. The chain links TRBV6-5 to TRBJ1-2; D is undetermined. Trimming took 2 bases from V and 0 from J, leaving 10 bases between them. The germline CDR1 and CDR2 sequences are MNHEY and SVGAGI. CDR3 size: 15 residues. CDR3 residues: CASSYRGGANYGYTF. The CDR3 coding sequence is TGTGCCAGCAGTTACCGGGGAGGCGCTAACTATGGCTACACCTTC.

The genes are TRBV15 and TRBJ1-2; the match to TRBD1 covers 11 bases. V trimming: 6 bases; J trimming: 4 bases; junction bases outside the gene matches: 1. CDR1 is LNHNV, CDR2 YYDKDF, per germline (reference sequence). This CDR3 is built from 13 residues. The CDR3, as DNA: TGTGCCACCAGAGGGACAGGGGGCTATGGCTACACCTTC. Protein sequence: CATRGTGGYGYTF.

The CDR3 nucleotides are TGTGCCAGCAGCTTAATGGGTGACTCTAATTCACCCCTCCACTTT. Translation: CASSLMGDSNSPLHF. The chain employs TRBV7-3 and TRBJ1-6, with D unclear. The germline V and J ends were trimmed by 1 base and 6 bases, with 10 bases remaining between them. Germline V gene data show CDR1 as SGHTA and CDR2 as FQGTGA. The CDR3 consists of 15 residues.

This rearrangement joins TRBV19 to TRBJ2-4, with 10 bases that match TRBD1. This CDR3 has 15 amino acids. V shed 5 bases and J 4 bases; nucleotides not matched to a gene: 5. The germline V gene encodes CDR1 LNHDA and CDR2 SQIVND (reference sequence). This CDR3 is CASSSGQGQKNIQYF. The DNA for the CDR3 is TGTGCCAGTAGTTCGGGACAGGGGCAAAAAAACATTCAGTACTTC.

The chain links TRBV9 to TRBJ1-2; tentative D call: TRBD1 (5 bases). Germline-derived CDR1 and CDR2 are SGDLS and YYNGEE. CDR3 length: 14 amino acids. V lost 0 bases and J lost 4, with 10 bases in between. In DNA, the CDR3 is TGTGCCAGCAGCGTAGGCAGGGCCGGCTATGGCTACACCTTC. This codes for CASSVGRAGYGYTF. The full variable domain, completed using reference TRBV9 and TRBJ1-2, is DSGVTQTPKHLITATGQRVTLRCSPRSGDLSVYWYQQSLDQGLQFLIQYYNGEERAKGNILERFSAQQFPDLHSELNLSSLELGDSALYFCASSVGRAGYGYTFGSGTRLTVV.

The gene calls are TRBV11-2 and TRBJ2-3, with 9 bases that match TRBD1. The CDR3 has 18 residues. After removal of 2 bases from V and 0 bases from J, the junction contained 9 bases not matched to a gene. Looked up from germline, CDR1 is SGHAT and CDR2 is FQNNGV. CDR3 in amino acids: CASSLWLGTGSSTDTQYF. CDR3 DNA: TGTGCCAGCAGCTTATGGTTGGGGACAGGGTCTAGCACAGATACGCAGTATTTT.

The chain recombines TRBV19 with TRBJ1-5; 7 nucleotides match TRBD1. The CDR3 extends over 16 amino acids. Germline V CDR1 and CDR2: LNHDA, SQIVND (reference sequence). The trim removed 5 bases at V and 3 bases at J, leaving 10 bases unmatched. The CDR3 bases are TGTGCCAGTAGTGGCAGCTTCAGGGGGGACAATCAGCCCCAGCATTTT. It is translated as CASSGSFRGDNQPQHF.

The chain employs TRBV19 and TRBJ2-1; 9 bases map to TRBD1. This CDR3 has 16 residues. Germline CDR1 is LNHDA and CDR2 is SQIVND (reference sequence). The junction had 8 bases not matched to a gene; V was cut back by 2 bases and J by 6 bases. The CDR3 DNA reads as TGTGCCAGTAGTATACAGGTGGGACAGGGAATCAATGAGCAGTTCTTC. Its translation: CASSIQVGQGINEQFF.

The chain carries TRBV19 and TRBJ2-3; possible D gene TRBD1, 5 bases. Germline V lookup: CDR1 LNHDA, CDR2 SQIVND (reference sequence). Trimming shortened V by 7 bases and J by 5 bases, and 13 bases separated the two germline ends. CDR3 size: 13 residues. The CDR3 DNA reads TGTGCCAGTAACCAGGGTTCCGGAGATACGCAGTATTTT. Its translation: CASNQGSGDTQYF. Drawing the rest from reference TRBV19 and TRBJ2-3, the complete variable domain is DGGITQSPKYLFRKEGQNVTLSCEQNLNHDAMYWYRQDPGQGLRLIYYSQIVNDFQKGDIAEGYSVSREKKESFPLTVTSAQKNPTAFYLCASNQGSGDTQYFGPGTRLTVL.

This chain joins TRBV3-1 (or the pseudogene TRBV3-2) and TRBJ2-1; D may be TRBD1 (7 bases). Germline lookup yields CDR1 LGHDT and CDR2 YNNKEL (reference sequence). This CDR3 has 14 amino acids. The germline V and J ends were trimmed by 7 bases and 1 base, with 11 bases remaining between them. The CDR3 sequence is CASKEGASYNEQFF. In nucleotides, the CDR3 is TGTGCCAGCAAGGAGGGGGCATCCTACAATGAGCAGTTCTTC.

The chain employs TRBV9 and TRBJ2-7; TRBD1 aligns across 9 bases. Germline CDR1 reads SGDLS; CDR2 reads YYNGEE. The length of the CDR3 is 15 residues. Losses at the gene ends were 0 bases for V and 5 bases for J; bases not matched to a gene: 6. CDR3 sequence: CASSVAGTGIHEQYF. CDR3 DNA: TGTGCCAGCAGCGTAGCGGGGACAGGGATCCACGAGCAGTACTTC.

This clone was detected only once. The V call is TRBV5-8, the J call TRBJ1-2; D gene ambiguous. CDR3 length: 12 amino acids. Germline loops: CDR1 SGHTS, CDR2 YDEGEE. V was clipped by 0 bases and J by 4 bases, with 4 bases between them. The CDR3 reads CASSLDSYGYTF. The CDR3 DNA reads TGTGCCAGCAGCTTGGACAGCTATGGCTACACCTTC.

The sample holds a few counts of this clone. The rearrangement uses TRBV10-3 and TRBJ1-1; D call uncertain. V gave up 4 bases and J gave up 3 bases, with 9 bases separating them. This CDR3 region has 13 residues. CDR1 is ENHRY and CDR2 is SYGVKD in the germline V gene. The CDR3 DNA follows: TGTGCCATCAGTGCGGACTGGGACACTGAAGCTTTCTTT. This translates into CAISADWDTEAFF.